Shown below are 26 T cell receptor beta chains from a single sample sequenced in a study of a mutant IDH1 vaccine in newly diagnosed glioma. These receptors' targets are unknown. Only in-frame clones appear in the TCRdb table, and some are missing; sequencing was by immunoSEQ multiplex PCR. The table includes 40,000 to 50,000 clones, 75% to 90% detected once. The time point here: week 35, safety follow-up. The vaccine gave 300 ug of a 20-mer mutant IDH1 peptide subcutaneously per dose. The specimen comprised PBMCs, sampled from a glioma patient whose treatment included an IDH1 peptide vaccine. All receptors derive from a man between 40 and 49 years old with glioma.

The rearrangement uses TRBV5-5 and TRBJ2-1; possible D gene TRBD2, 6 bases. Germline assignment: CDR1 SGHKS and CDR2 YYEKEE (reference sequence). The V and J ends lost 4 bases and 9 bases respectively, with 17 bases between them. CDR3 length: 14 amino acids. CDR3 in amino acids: CASSPVSPGGEQFF. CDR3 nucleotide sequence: TGTGCCAGCAGCCCCGTGTCCCCCGGGGGTGAGCAGTTCTTC.

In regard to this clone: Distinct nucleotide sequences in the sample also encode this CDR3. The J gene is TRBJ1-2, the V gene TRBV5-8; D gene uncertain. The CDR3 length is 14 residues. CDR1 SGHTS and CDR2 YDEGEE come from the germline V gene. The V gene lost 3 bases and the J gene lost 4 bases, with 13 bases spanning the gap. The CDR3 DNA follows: TGTGCCAGCAGCTCTCGGACTTGGGGCTATGGCTACACCTTC. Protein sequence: CASSSRTWGYGYTF.

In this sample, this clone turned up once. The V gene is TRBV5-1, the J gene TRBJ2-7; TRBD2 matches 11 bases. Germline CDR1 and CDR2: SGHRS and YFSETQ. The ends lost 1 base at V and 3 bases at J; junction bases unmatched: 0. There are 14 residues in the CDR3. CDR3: CASSLTSGGYEQYV. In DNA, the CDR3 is TGCGCCAGCAGCTTGACTAGCGGGGGCTACGAGCAGTACGTC.

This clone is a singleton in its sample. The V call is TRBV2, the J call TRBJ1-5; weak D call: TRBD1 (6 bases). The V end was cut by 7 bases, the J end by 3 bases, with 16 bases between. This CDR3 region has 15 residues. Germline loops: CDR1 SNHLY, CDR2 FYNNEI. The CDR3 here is CASTLTGTVNQPQHF. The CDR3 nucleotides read TGTGCCAGCACCTTGACAGGTACGGTCAATCAGCCCCAGCATTTT.

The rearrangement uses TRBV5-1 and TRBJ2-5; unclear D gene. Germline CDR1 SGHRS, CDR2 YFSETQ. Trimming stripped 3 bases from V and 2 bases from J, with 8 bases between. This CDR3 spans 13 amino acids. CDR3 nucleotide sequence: TGCGCCAGCAGCTCCCTACAACAAGAGACCCAGTACTTC. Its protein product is CASSSLQQETQYF.

CDR3 nucleotide sequence: TGTGCCAGCAGTGACCGAAGCTCCTATAATTCACCCCTCCACTTT. Its protein product is CASSDRSSYNSPLHF. This rearrangement joins TRBV6-1 to TRBJ1-6; no clear D gene. The CDR3 has 15 amino acids. Trimming took off 3 bases at V and 0 bases at J, with 6 bases between the two ends. Germline CDR1 reads MNHNS; CDR2 reads SASEGT.

As DNA, the CDR3 is TGCGCCAGCAGCCATCCCCTTCAGGGCAATACGCAGTATTTT. It yields the protein CASSHPLQGNTQYF. The chain recombines TRBV4-1 with TRBJ2-3; D might be TRBD1 (5 bases). The ends were cut back, 3 bases at V and 7 bases at J, with 14 bases in the middle. This CDR3 spans 14 amino acids. The germline V gene has CDR1 MGHRA and CDR2 YSYEKL.

The CDR3 is CASSLRLAGGQETQYF. CDR3 DNA: TGTGCCAGCAGTTTACGACTAGCGGGGGGTCAAGAGACCCAGTACTTC. The chain couples TRBV28 to TRBJ2-5; TRBD2 matches at 13 bases. The CDR3 is made up of 16 amino acids. The V and J ends lost 2 bases and 2 bases, in that order; junction bases with no gene match: 2. The V gene's germline CDR1 is MDHEN and CDR2 SYDVKM. Variable domain in full (rest from reference TRBV28 and TRBJ2-5): DVKVTQSSRYLVKRTGEKVFLECVQDMDHENMFWYRQDPGLGLRLIYFSYDVKMKEKGDIPEGYSVSREKKERFSLILESASTNQTSMYLCASSLRLAGGQETQYFGPGTRLLVL.

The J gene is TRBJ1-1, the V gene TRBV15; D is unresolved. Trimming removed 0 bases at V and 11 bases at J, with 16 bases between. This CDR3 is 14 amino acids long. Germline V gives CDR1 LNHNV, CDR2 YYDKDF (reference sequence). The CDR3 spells CATSRDLKGIGAFF. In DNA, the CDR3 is TGTGCCACCAGCAGAGATTTAAAGGGAATTGGGGCTTTCTTT. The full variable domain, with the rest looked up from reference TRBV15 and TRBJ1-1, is DAMVIQNPRYQVTQFGKPVTLSCSQTLNHNVMYWYQQKSSQAPKLLFHYYDKDFNNEADTPDNFQSRRPNTSFCFLDIRSPGLGDTAMYLCATSRDLKGIGAFFGQGTRLTVV.

The CDR3 loop is CALTRQGGYGYTF. CDR3 bases: TGTGCCTTAACCAGACAGGGCGGCTATGGCTACACCTTC. V gene TRBV30 combines with J gene TRBJ1-2, with 7 nucleotides matching TRBD1. V lost 7 bases, J lost 4 bases, and 9 bases stayed unmatched. CDR1 GTSNPN and CDR2 SVGIG come from the germline V gene (reference sequence). This CDR3 region has 13 residues.

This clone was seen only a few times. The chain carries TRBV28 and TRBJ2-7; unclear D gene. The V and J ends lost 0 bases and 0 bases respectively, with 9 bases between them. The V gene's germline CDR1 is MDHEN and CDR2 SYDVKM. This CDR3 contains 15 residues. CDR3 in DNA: TGTGCCAGCAGTTTATGGAGAAGGCCCTCCTACGAGCAGTACGTC. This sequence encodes CASSLWRRPSYEQYV.

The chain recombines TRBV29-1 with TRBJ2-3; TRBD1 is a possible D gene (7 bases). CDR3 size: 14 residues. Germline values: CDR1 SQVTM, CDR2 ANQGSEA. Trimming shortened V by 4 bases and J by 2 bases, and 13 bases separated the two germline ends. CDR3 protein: CSVGTGLNTDTQYF. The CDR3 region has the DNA TGCAGCGTTGGGACAGGACTAAACACAGATACGCAGTATTTT.

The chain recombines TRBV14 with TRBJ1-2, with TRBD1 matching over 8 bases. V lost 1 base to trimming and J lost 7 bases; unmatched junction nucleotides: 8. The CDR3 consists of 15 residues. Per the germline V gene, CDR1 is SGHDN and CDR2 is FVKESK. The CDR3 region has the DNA TGTGCCAGCAGCCAAGCCTCTCAGGGGGCGGGTGGCTACACCTTC. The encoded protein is CASSQASQGAGGYTF.

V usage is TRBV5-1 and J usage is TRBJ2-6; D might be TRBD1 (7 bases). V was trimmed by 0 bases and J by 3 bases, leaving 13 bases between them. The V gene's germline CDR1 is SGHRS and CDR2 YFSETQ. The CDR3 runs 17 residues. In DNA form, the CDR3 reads TGCGCCAGCAGCTTGGTAGCCCAGGGGGGTGGGGCCAACGTCCTGACTTTC. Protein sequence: CASSLVAQGGGANVLTF. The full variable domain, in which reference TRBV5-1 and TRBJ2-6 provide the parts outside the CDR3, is KAGVTQTPRYLIKTRGQQVTLSCSPISGHRSVSWYQQTPGQGLQFLFEYFSETQRNKGNFPGRFSGRQFSNSRSEMNVSTLELGDSALYLCASSLVAQGGGANVLTFGAGSRLTVL.

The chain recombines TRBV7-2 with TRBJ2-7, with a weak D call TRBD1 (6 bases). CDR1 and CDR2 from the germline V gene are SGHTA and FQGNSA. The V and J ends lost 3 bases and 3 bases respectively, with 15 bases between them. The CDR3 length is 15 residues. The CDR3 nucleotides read TGTGCCAGCAGCTTTGGACAGCCCTTTATCTACGAGCAGTACTTC. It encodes CASSFGQPFIYEQYF.

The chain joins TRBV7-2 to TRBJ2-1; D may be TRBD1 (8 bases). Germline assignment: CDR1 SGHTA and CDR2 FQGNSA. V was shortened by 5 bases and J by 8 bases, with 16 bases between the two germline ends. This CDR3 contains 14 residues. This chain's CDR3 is CASSDRTGRDEQFF. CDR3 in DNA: TGTGCCAGCAGCGATAGGACAGGGAGGGATGAGCAGTTCTTC.

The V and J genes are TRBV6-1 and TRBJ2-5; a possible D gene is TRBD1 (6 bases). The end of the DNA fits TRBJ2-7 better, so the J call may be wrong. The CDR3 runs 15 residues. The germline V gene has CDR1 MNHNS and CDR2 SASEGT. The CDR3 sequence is CASSEEINRAYEQYF. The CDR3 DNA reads TGTGCCAGCAGTGAAGAGATCAACAGGGCCTACGAGCAGTACTTC.

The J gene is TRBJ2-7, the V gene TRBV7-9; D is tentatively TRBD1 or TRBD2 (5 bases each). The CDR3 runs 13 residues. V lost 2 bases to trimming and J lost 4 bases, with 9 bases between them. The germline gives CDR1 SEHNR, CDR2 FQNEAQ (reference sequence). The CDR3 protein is CASSLRGGYEQYF. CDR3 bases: TGTGCCAGCAGCTTAAGGGGCGGGTACGAGCAGTACTTC. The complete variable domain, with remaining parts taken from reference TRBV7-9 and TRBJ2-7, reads DTGVSQNPRHKITKRGQNVTFRCDPISEHNRLYWYRQTLGQGPEFLTYFQNEAQLEKSRLLSDRFSAERPKGSFSTLEIQRTEQGDSAMYLCASSLRGGYEQYFGPGTRLTVT.

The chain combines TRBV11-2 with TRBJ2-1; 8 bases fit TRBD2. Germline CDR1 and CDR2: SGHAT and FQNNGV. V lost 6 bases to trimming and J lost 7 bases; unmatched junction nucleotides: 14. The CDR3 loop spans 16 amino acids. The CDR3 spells CASRPPGSGSVNEQFF. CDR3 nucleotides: TGTGCCAGCAGGCCCCCGGGAAGCGGGAGTGTAAATGAGCAGTTCTTC.

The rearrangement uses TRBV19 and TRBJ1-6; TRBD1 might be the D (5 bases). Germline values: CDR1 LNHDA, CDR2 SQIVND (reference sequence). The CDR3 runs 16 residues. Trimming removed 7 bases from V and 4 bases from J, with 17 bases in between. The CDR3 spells CASTLGGNSYNSPLHF. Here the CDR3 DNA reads TGTGCCAGTACCCTGGGGGGGAATTCGTATAATTCACCCCTCCACTTT.

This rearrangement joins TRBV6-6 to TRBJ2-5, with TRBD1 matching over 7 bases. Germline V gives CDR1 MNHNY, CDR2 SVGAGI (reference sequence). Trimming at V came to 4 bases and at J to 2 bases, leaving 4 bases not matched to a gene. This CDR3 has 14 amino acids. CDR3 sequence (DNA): TGTGCCAGCAGTTCGGCCAGGGGGCAAGAGACCCAGTACTTC. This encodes CASSSARGQETQYF.

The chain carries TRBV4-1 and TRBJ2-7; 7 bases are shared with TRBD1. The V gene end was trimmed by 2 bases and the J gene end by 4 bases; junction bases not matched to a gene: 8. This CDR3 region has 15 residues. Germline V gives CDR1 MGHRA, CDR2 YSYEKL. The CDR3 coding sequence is TGCGCCAGCAGCCAAAACCGGGACAGTCAATACGAGCAGTACTTC. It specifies CASSQNRDSQYEQYF.

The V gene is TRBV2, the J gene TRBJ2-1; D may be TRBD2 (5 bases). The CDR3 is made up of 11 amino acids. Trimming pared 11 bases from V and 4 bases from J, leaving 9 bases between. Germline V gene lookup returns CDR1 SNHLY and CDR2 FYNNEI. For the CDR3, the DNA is TGTGCCGGCCGACTATACAATGAGCAGTTCTTC. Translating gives CAGRLYNEQFF.

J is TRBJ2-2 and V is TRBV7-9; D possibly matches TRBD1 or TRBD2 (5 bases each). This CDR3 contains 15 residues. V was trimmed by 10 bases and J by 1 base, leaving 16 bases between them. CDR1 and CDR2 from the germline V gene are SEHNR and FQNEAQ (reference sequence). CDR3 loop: CATRRGYLNTGELFF. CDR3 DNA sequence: TGTGCCACCCGCCGGGGCTATCTGAACACCGGGGAGCTGTTTTTT.

The CDR3 spells CASSLQGNEQFF. Here the CDR3 DNA reads TGTGCCAGCAGTCTACAGGGAAATGAGCAGTTCTTC. V gene TRBV2 combines with J gene TRBJ2-1; D is possibly TRBD1 (6 bases). Between the trimmed V and J ends, which lost 5 bases and 7 bases, there was a span of 9 bases. This CDR3 comprises 12 residues. From germline, CDR1 is SNHLY and CDR2 FYNNEI.

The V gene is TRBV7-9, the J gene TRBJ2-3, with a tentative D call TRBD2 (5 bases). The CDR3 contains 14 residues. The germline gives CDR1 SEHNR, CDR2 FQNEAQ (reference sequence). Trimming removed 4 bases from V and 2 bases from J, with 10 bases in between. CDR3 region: CASSSAAYTDTQYF. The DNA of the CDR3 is TGTGCCAGCAGCTCAGCGGCTTACACAGATACGCAGTATTTT. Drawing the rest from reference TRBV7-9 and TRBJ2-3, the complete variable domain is DTGVSQNPRHKITKRGQNVTFRCDPISEHNRLYWYRQTLGQGPEFLTYFQNEAQLEKSRLLSDRFSAERPKGSFSTLEIQRTEQGDSAMYLCASSSAAYTDTQYFGPGTRLTVL.